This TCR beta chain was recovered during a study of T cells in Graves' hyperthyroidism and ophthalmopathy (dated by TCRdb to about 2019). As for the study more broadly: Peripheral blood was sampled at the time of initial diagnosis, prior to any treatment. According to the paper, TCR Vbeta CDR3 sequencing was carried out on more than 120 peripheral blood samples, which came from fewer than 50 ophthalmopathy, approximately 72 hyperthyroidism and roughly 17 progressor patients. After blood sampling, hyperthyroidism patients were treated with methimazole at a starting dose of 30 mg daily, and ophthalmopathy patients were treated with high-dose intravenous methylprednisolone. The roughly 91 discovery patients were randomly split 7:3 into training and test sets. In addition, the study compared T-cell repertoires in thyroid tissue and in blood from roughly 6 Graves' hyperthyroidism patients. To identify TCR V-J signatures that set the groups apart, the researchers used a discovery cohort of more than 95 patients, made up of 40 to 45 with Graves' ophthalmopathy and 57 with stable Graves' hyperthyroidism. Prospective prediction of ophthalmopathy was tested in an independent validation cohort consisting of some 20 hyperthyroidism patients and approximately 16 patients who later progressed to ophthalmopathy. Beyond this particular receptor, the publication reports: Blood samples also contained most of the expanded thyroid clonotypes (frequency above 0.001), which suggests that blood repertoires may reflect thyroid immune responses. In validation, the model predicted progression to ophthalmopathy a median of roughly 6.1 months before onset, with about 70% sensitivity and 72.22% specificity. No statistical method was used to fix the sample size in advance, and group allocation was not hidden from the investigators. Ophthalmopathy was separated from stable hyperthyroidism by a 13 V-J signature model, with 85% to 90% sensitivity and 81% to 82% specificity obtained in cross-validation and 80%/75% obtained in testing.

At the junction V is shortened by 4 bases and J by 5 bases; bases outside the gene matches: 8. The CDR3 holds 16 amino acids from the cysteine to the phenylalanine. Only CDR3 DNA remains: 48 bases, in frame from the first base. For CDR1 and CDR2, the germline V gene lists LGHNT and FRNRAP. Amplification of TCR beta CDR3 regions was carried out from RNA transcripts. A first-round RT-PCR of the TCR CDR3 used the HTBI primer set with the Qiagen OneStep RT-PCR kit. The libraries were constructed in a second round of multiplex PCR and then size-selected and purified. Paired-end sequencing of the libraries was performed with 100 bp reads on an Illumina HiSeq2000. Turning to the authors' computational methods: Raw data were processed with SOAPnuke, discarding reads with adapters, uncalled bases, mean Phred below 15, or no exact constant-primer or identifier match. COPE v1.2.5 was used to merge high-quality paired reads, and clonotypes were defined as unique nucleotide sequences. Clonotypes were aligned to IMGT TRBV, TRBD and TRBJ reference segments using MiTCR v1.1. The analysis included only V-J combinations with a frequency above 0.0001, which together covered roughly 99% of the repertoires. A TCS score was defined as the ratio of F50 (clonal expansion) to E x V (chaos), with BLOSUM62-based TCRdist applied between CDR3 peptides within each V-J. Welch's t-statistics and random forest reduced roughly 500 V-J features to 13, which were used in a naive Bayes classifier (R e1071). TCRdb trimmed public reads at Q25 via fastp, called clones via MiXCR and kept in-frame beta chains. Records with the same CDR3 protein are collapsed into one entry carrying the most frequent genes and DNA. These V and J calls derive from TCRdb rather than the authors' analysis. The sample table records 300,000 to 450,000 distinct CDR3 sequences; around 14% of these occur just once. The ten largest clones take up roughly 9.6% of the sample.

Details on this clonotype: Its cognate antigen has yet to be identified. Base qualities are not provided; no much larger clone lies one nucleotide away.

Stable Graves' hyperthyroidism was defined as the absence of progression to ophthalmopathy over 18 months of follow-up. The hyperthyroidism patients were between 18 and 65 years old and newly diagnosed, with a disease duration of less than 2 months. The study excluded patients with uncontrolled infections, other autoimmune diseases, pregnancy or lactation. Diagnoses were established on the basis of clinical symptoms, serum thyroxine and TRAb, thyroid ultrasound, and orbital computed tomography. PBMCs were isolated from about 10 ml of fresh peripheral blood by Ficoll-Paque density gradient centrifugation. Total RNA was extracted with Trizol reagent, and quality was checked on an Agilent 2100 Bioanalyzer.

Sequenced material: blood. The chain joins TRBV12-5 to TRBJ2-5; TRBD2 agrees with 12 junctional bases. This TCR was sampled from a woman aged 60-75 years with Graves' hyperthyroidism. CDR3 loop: CASGYRLAGDLETQYF. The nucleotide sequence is TGTGCTAGTGGTTACCGACTAGCGGGAGATTTGGAGACCCAGTACTTC.